This T cell receptor (beta chain) was obtained from a study of early stage breast cancer tumors. The repertoire was sequenced with immunoSEQ multiplex PCR; TCRdb's copy has only in-frame clones and lacks some. The sample lists about 48,000 clones, roughly 80% occurring once. Per germline, CDR1 SGHAT and CDR2 FQNNGV. CDR3 size: 15 residues. V shed 0 bases and J shed 2 bases, with 8 bases lying between them. Study-wide points: Functional markers like CD4, CD8 and FOXP3 were missed in bulk sequencing.

A word on this clone: Its antigen is unidentified.

The chain recombines TRBV11-2 with TRBJ1-5, with TRBD1 as a possible D gene (5 bases). This TCR came from a person aged 45-60 years with breast cancer. The sample taken for sequencing was blood. DNA of the CDR3: TGTGCCAGCAGCTTAGAGGGGCAGGGCAATCAGCCCCAGCATTTT. As protein: CASSLEGQGNQPQHF.